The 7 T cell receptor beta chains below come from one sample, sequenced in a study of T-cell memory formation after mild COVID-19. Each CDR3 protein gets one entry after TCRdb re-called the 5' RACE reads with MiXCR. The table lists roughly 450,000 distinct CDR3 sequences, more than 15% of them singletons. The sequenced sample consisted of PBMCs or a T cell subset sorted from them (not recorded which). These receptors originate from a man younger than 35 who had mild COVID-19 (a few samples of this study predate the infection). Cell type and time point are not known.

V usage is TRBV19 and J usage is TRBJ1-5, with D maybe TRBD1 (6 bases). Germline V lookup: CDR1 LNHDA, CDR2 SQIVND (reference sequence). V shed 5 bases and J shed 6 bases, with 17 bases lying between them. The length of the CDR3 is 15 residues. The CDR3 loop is CASSAPQGRGQPQHF. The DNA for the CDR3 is TGTGCCAGTAGTGCCCCACAGGGTAGGGGTCAGCCCCAGCATTTT.

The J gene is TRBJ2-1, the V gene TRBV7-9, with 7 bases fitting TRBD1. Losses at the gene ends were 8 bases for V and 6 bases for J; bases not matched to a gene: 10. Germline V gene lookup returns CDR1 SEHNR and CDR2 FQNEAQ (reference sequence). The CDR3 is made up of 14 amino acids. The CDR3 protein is CASLGGRGANEQFF. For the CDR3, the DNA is TGTGCCAGCTTAGGGGGCAGGGGAGCCAATGAGCAGTTCTTC.

The DNA of the CDR3 is TGCAGTGCTCGGGTGGCGGGGGGGCTTGTAGATACGCAGTATTTT. Protein sequence: CSARVAGGLVDTQYF. The V gene is TRBV20-1, the J gene TRBJ2-3, with TRBD2 matching 9 bases. Germline V gives CDR1 DFQATT, CDR2 SNEGSKA (reference sequence). The CDR3 runs to 15 residues. With V trimmed by 5 bases and J by 5 bases, 11 bases remained unmatched.

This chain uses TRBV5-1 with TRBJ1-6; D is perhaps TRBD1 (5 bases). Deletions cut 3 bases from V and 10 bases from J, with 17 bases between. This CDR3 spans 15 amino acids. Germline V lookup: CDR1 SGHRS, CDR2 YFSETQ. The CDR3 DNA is TGCGCCAGCAGCTGGGAGGGGCTACGGGACTCACCCCTCCACTTT. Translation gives CASSWEGLRDSPLHF.

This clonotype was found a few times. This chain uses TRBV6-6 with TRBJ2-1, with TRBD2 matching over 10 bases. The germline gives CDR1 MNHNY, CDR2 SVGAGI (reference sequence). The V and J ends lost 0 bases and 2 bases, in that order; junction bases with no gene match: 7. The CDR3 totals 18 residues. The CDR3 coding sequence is TGTGCCAGCAGTTACTCCCTTGAAGCGGGGGGGCCCTACAATGAGCAGTTCTTC. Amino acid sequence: CASSYSLEAGGPYNEQFF.

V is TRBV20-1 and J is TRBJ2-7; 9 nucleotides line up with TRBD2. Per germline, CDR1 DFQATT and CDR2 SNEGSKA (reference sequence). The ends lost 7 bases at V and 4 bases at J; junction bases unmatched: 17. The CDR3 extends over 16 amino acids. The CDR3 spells CSGGLSIGSGGYEQYF. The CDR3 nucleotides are TGCAGTGGCGGATTAAGTATCGGAAGCGGGGGGTACGAGCAGTACTTC.

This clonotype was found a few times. CDR3 residues: CASSEGHGEDYGYTF. Here the CDR3 DNA reads TGCGCCAGCAGCGAGGGACACGGGGAGGATTATGGCTACACCTTC. The chain uses TRBV5-1 and TRBJ1-2; D might be TRBD1 (6 bases). This CDR3 is 15 amino acids long. Trimming shortened V by 4 bases and J by 5 bases, and 18 bases separated the two germline ends. Germline V gene data show CDR1 as SGHRS and CDR2 as YFSETQ.